This T cell receptor (beta chain) emerged from a study of control samples from healthy donors and cancer patients. CDR3 length: 13 amino acids. Trimming took off 5 bases at V and 1 base at J, with 9 bases between the two ends. The table came from immunoSEQ multiplex PCR; TCRdb's copy has only in-frame clones and leaves some out. The top ten clones hold more than 5% of a sample with 75,000 to 95,000 clones, around nine tenths of them seen once. The chain has TRBV12-3 or TRBV12-4 and TRBJ2-7; D uncertain. The clonotype comes from a woman between 45 and 60 years old in good health. The sequencing sample was made of blood. CDR3 amino acids: CASSPLGSYEQYF. As DNA, the CDR3 is TGTGCCAGCAGTCCGCTAGGGTCCTACGAGCAGTACTTC.